The source of this T cell receptor (beta chain) is a study of blood T cell repertoires in COVID-19. Study-wide context: Acute and convalescent COVID-19 samples came from the United States, Italy and Spain. The cDNA or gDNA used as material had been derived from T cells, B-cell-depleted T cells, or PBMCs.

Authors' analysis steps: It was from reference gene primer amplification that nucleated cell counts were estimated. The table came from immunoSEQ multiplex PCR; TCRdb's copy has only in-frame clones and leaves some out. That table gives V, J and clone size, and the DNA gave D and trimming. The table includes 350,000 to 450,000 clones, more than 70% detected once. The germline CDR1 and CDR2 sequences are MGHRA and YSYEKL. Trimming took off 1 base at V and 4 bases at J, with 13 bases between the two ends. The CDR3 is 15 amino acids. The sequencing input was peripheral blood. This TCR was recovered from a man aged 40-55 years with acute or convalescent COVID-19. The chain couples TRBV4-1 to TRBJ1-2; D call uncertain. CDR3 sequence (DNA): TGCGCCAGCAGCCAAGGGCTGGAGGGTGGCTATGGCTACACCTTC. Amino acid sequence: CASSQGLEGGYGYTF.